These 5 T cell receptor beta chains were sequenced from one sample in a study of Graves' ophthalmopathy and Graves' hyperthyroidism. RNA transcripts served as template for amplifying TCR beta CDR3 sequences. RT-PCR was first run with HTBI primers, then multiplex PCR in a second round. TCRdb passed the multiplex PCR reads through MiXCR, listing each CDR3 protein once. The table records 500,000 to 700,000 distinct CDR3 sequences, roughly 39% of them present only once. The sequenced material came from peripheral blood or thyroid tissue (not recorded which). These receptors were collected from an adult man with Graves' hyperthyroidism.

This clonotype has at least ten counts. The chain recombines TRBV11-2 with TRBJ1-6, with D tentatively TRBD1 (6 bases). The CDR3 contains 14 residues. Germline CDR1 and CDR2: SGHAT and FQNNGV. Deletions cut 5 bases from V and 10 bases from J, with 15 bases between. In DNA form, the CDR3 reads TGTGCCAGCAGCGTAGGGGGTCAGAGCTCACCCCTCCACTTT. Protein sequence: CASSVGGQSSPLHF.

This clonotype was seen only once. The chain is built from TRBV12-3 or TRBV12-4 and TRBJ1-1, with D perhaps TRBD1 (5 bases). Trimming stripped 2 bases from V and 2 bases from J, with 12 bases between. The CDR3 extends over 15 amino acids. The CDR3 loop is CASSLRVGTNTEAFF. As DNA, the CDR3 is TGTGCCAGCAGTTTAAGGGTGGGGACTAACACTGAAGCTTTCTTT.

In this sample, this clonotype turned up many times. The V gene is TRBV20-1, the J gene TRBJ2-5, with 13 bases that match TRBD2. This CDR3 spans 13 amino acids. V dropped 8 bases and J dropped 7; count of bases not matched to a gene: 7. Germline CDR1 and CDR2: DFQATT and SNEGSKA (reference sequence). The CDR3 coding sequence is TGCAGTCCGGGGACTAGCGGGGAGGTGACCCAGTACTTC. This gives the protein CSPGTSGEVTQYF.

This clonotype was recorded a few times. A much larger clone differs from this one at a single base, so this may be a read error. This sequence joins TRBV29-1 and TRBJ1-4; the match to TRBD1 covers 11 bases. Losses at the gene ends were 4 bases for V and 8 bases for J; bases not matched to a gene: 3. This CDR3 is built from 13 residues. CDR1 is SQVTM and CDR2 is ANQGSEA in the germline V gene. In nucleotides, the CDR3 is TGCAGCGTTGGCGGGACAGGGGGAGAAAAACTGTTTTTT. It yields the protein CSVGGTGGEKLFF.

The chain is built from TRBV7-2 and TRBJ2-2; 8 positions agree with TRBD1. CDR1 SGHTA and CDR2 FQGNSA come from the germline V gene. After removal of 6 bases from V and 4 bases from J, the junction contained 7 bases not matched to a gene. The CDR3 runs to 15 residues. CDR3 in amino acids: CASSFSTGVTGELFF. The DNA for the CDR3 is TGTGCCAGCAGTTTTTCGACAGGGGTCACCGGGGAGCTGTTTTTT.